This T cell receptor (beta chain) stems from a study of cytomegalovirus exposure and HLA in healthy donors. Findings and caveats of the study: Data from an earlier analysis indicated that most TCR beta V segments were productive either about 87% or about 30% of the time.

This clone came up once. As yet, its antigen is unknown. J lost 1 base, V lost 6 bases, and 6 bases had no gene match. CDR3 length equals 15 residues. CDR1 is MNHEY, CDR2 SMNVEV, per germline (reference sequence). A multiplex PCR was run with 60 Vbeta primers and 13 Jbeta primers. The method was immunoSEQ multiplex PCR; TCRdb's version includes in-frame clones alone and lacks a portion of them. This table holds fewer than 150,000 clones, around 78% found once. V gene TRBV27 combines with J gene TRBJ2-3, with 8 nucleotides matching TRBD2. The sample consisted of PBMCs. The clonotype originates from a male donor in good health and CMV-seronegative. The chain's CDR3 is CASSPLAAGTDTQYF. For the CDR3, the DNA is TGTGCCAGCAGCCCACTAGCGGCGGGCACAGATACGCAGTATTTT.